Given below is one T cell receptor (beta chain) in context. Its antigen is still unknown. The CDR3 consists of 14 residues. V was clipped by 4 bases and J by 2 bases; unmatched bases: 4. Germline assignment: CDR1 GTSNPN and CDR2 SVGIG (reference sequence). This sample stems from a study of cytomegalovirus exposure and HLA in healthy donors. About the research overall: Assignment to the Caucasian-associated ancestry cluster applied to around 82% of the approximately 390 genotyped donors. General study findings and limits: Among CMV-associated TCR beta chains, most appeared HLA-restricted in a later analysis. Earlier analysis looked at TCR beta V segments, and most were productive about 90% or about 30% of the time.

PCR used 60 Vbeta primers and 13 Jbeta primers. Source study methods: Among the unique TCR beta chains that a later analysis counted, about 81 million in all, 9.5 million to 12 million were shared. The data were produced by immunoSEQ multiplex PCR, yet TCRdb's version contains in-frame clones alone and is incomplete. V, J and clone size are taken as reported in that table, and D and trimming were inferred from the DNA itself. This sample's table reports more than 30,000 clones. The sequence derives from a man in his forties or fifties in good health and CMV-seropositive. V gene TRBV30 combines with J gene TRBJ2-5, with 10 bases fitting TRBD2. The source material was PBMCs. The CDR3 nucleotides read TGTGCCTGGACCCTACTAGCGGGACAAGAGACCCAGTACTTC. Translation: CAWTLLAGQETQYF.